The subject of this entry is one TCR beta chain. The antigen this receptor binds is unknown. No qualities accompany the bases; no much larger clone lies one base away. This sample was included in a study of OX40 agonist ivuxolimab in advanced cancers. Context from the whole study: Ivuxolimab was an agonistic, fully human IgG2 monoclonal antibody directed against OX40 (CD134), a costimulatory receptor. Partial responses occurred in three dose-escalation patients, of whom one had hepatocellular carcinoma and two had cutaneous melanoma. The monotherapy dose-escalation portion (N of about 52 patients) of the phase I ivuxolimab trial is reported in the paper. The point of sequencing TCRbeta in the periphery was to test whether ivuxolimab changed TCR sequence diversity and drove clonal T-cell expansion. In the dose-escalation cohort, around four fifths of patients were male, and the mean age was 60 years with a range of roughly 20 to 85. Prior anti-PD-1, anti-PD-L1 or anti-CTLA-4 therapy was permitted, and checkpoint inhibitors had been received by 30% to 40% of dose-escalation patients. Among the roughly 54 dose-escalation patients, around 20 had hepatocellular carcinoma, approximately 15 melanoma, 9 renal cell carcinoma and 9 head and neck cancer. Intravenous ivuxolimab was administered to patients every 2 weeks at six dose levels: 0.01, 0.1, 0.3, 1.5, 3 and 10 mg/kg.

The trial excluded patients who had a history of autoimmune disease or who were on systemic immunosuppression. Peripheral blood for TCR sequencing was collected from all dose cohorts at baseline, on cycle 4 day 1, and on cycle 7 day 1. Samples came from an open-label, multicenter, first-in-human phase I dose-escalation trial of ivuxolimab. Adults with locally advanced or metastatic head and neck squamous cell, hepatocellular, melanoma or renal cell carcinoma were enrolled in the trial. Before TCR sequencing, CD4+ T cells and CD8+ T cells were sorted from peripheral blood as separate populations. For sequencing of the TCRbeta CDR3 region, genomic DNA was extracted from the sorted cells. TCRbeta CDR3 regions were sequenced using the immunoSEQ Assay. TCRdb took this table from immuneACCESS and kept in-frame rearrangements with V and J called. Such tables lack part of the clones; where checked against another copy, unresolved V genes explain under half of the gap, and the rest is unexplained. The sample has 57,000 or so clones on record, 65% to 85% of them singletons. The ten largest clones add up to around 0.65% of the sample.

Points the paper makes about the study in general: The antigen specificity of the peripheral T cells that underwent clonal expansion was not determined. On average, CD8+ T cells showed more expanded clones than CD4+ T cells after ivuxolimab. Low levels of normalized T-cell clonal expansion were also seen in some patients who did not respond. In the 0.1-3.0 mg/kg groups, partial responders had among the lowest normalized peripheral clonal expansion, particularly in CD8+ T cells. At doses from 0.1 to 3.0 mg/kg, clonal expansion was seen in both CD4+ and CD8+ blood T cells between baseline and week 6.

The specimen was CD4+ or CD8+ T cells sorted from blood, collected in a trial of the OX40 agonist ivuxolimab. The source is an adult with an advanced solid tumor such as melanoma, head and neck, liver or kidney cancer.

Here is the DNA: TGTGCCACCAGCAGAGATGTGACACGCTATGGCTACACCTTC. Its protein product is CATSRDVTRYGYTF. The V gene is TRBV15 and the J gene is TRBJ1-2, with the D gene uncertain. The V and J ends are trimmed by 0 bases and 4 bases, leaving 9 bases between them. CDR3 length: 14 amino acids, cysteine to phenylalanine. CDR3 DNA only is kept here, 42 bases in frame from base 1. Looking up the germline V gene (reference sequence) yields CDR1 LNHNV and CDR2 YYDKDF.